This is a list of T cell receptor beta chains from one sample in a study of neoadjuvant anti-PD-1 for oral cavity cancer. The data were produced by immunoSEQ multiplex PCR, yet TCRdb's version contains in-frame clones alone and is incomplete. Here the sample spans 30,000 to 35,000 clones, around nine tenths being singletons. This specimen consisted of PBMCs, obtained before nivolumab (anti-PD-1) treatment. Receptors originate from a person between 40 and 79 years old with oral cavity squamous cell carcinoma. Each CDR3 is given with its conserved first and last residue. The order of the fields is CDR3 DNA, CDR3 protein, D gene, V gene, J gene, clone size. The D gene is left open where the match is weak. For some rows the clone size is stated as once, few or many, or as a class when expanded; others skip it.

TGTGCCAGCAGCGTATGGTGGTTCAACTCCTACGAGCAGTACTTC	CASSVWWFNSYEQYF	-	TRBV9	TRBJ2-7	-
TGTGCCAGCTCCGCCGAGCGGGGGAACACTGAAGCTTTCTTT	CASSAERGNTEAFF	-	TRBV18	TRBJ1-1	-
TGTGCCATCTCCCGGGACAACAATCAGCCCCAGCATTTT	CAISRDNNQPQHF	-	TRBV10-3	TRBJ1-5	-
TGTGCCAGCAGCTCCCGGGGACTAGCGGGGGGGCCAGGGCAAGAGACCCAGTACTTC	CASSSRGLAGGPGQETQYF	TRBD2	TRBV2	TRBJ2-5	-
TGCGCCAGCCAAATAGGACAGAGCTCCTACAATGAGCAGTTCTTC	CASQIGQSSYNEQFF	-	TRBV4-1	TRBJ2-1	-
TGCGCCAGCAGCGCACCGGGACAGGGCTACGAGCAGTACTTC	CASSAPGQGYEQYF	TRBD1	TRBV10-2	TRBJ2-7	once
TGTGCCAGCAGCCCCTCCGGGGTCTCTGGAAACACCATATATTTT	CASSPSGVSGNTIYF	-	TRBV9	TRBJ1-3	-
TGTGCCAGTAGTATAGGGGCAGGGTCTTATGGGGCCAACGTCCTGACTTTC	CASSIGAGSYGANVLTF	-	TRBV19	TRBJ2-6	-
TGTGCCAGCAGCGCCCATGCAGGGGAGAGCTACAATGAGCAGTTCTTC	CASSAHAGESYNEQFF	-	TRBV9	TRBJ2-1	few
TGTGCCAGCAGGAACGGGGGGACAGACTCAGCCAAAAACATTCAGTACTTC	CASRNGGTDSAKNIQYF	-	TRBV2	TRBJ2-4	-
TGTGCCAGTAGTACGGGACAGCTCTATGGCTACACCTTC	CASSTGQLYGYTF	TRBD1	TRBV19	TRBJ1-2	-
TGTGCCAGCTCACTCACGACAGGGGGCTTCACTGAAGCTTTCTTT	CASSLTTGGFTEAFF	TRBD1	TRBV18	TRBJ1-1	-
TGTGCCAGCAGTGAAGCAGACAGGGTGGTGAACACTGAAGCTTTCTTT	CASSEADRVVNTEAFF	TRBD1	TRBV6-1	TRBJ1-1	-
TGTGCCAGTAGTCCCACTTCCGGTGGACACCACTACAATGAGCAGTTCTTC	CASSPTSGGHHYNEQFF	-	TRBV19	TRBJ2-1	once
TGTGCCAGCAGCTTCCGTGGTGGGGCAGATACGCAGTATTTT	CASSFRGGADTQYF	-	TRBV5-4	TRBJ2-3	-
TGTGCCAGCAGCTTAAGGGGCGGAGGAAACACCATATATTTT	CASSLRGGGNTIYF	-	TRBV7-2	TRBJ1-3	-
TGCGCCAGCAGGCAGGGGCCCATAAACGAGCAGTACTTC	CASRQGPINEQYF	-	TRBV5-1	TRBJ2-7	-
TGTGCCAGCAGCCCGAGGACGGTGAACACTGAAGCTTTCTTT	CASSPRTVNTEAFF	-	TRBV5-4	TRBJ1-1	few
TGCGCCAGCAGTGAGTCGGGCGCCTACGAGCAGTACTTC	CASSESGAYEQYF	-	TRBV10-1	TRBJ2-7	-
TGTGCCTGGACTAAGGACACCGGGGAGCTGTTTTTT	CAWTKDTGELFF	-	TRBV30	TRBJ2-2	-
TGTGCCAGCAGCCGAGGACAGGGGGCGGTTTACTATGGCTACACCTTC	CASSRGQGAVYYGYTF	TRBD1	TRBV7-9	TRBJ1-2	-
TGTGCCAGCAGCTTAAGTCCTAAGAGCTCCTACAATGAGCAGTTCTTC	CASSLSPKSSYNEQFF	-	TRBV7-2	TRBJ2-1	-
TGTGCCAGCAGCTTAGGCCCTGCGGAAGAGACCCAGTACTTC	CASSLGPAEETQYF	-	TRBV13	TRBJ2-5	-
TGTGCCAGCAGCAGTCCGACTAGTCTTGAGCAGTTCTTC	CASSSPTSLEQFF	-	TRBV5-4	TRBJ2-1	few
TGTGCCAGCAGCAGAAAAAAGCAGGGGTGGCAGCCCCAGCATTTT	CASSRKKQGWQPQHF	-	TRBV21-1	TRBJ1-5	-
TGCGCCAGCAGTGATTTCAAGGGGTGGGACAGGGGTACCGAGCAGTACTTC	CASSDFKGWDRGTEQYF	TRBD1	TRBV10-2	TRBJ2-7	-
TGTGCCAGCAGCTTGATACAGACTAACTATGGCTACACCTTC	CASSLIQTNYGYTF	-	TRBV5-4	TRBJ1-2	-
TGTGCCAGCAGCTTAGTCAGGGGCAATGAGCAGTTCTTC	CASSLVRGNEQFF	-	TRBV7-2	TRBJ2-1	-
TGTGCCAGTAGTCCCAACGGGGGGGCAACTAATGAAAAACTGTTTTTT	CASSPNGGATNEKLFF	-	TRBV19	TRBJ1-4	-
TGTGCCAGCAGGGAAGGCGGCGGGTTGGGGACTGAAGCTTTCTTT	CASREGGGLGTEAFF	-	TRBV5-6	TRBJ1-1	-
TGTGCCATCAGTGAAGGGGGGAGCACAGATACGCAGTATTTT	CAISEGGSTDTQYF	-	TRBV10-3	TRBJ2-3	-
TGCGCCAGCAGCCCCGGGACAGGCGGGTACCAAGAGACCCAGTACTTC	CASSPGTGGYQETQYF	TRBD1	TRBV5-1	TRBJ2-5	-
TGTGCCAGCAGCAACCGGACAGGGAGGATCTCCTACGAGCAGTACTTC	CASSNRTGRISYEQYF	TRBD1	TRBV7-9	TRBJ2-7	-
TGTGCCAGCAGCTCGGCGGGTGGGGAGTTCTCCTACGAGCAGTACTTC	CASSSAGGEFSYEQYF	-	TRBV5-6	TRBJ2-7	-
TGTGCCAGCAGCCAAGAGGTCCTGGGGCTAATGTCTGGTGAGCAGTTCTTC	CASSQEVLGLMSGEQFF	-	TRBV4-2	TRBJ2-1	-
TGTGCCAGCAGCTTAGTGGGTGCGGGCGGGGGCTACGAGCAGTACTTC	CASSLVGAGGGYEQYF	TRBD2	TRBV7-2	TRBJ2-7	-
TGCGCCACCAAGGGGGACGGGGATGAGCAGTACTTC	CATKGDGDEQYF	-	TRBV10-1	TRBJ2-7	-
TGTGCCAGCAGTTTATCGGCGGGGGACGTTGGGGCCTATGGCTACACCTTC	CASSLSAGDVGAYGYTF	-	TRBV27	TRBJ1-2	-
TGTGCCAGTAGTTCCTTGGGGGGACAGGCCTACGAGCAGTACTTC	CASSSLGGQAYEQYF	TRBD1	TRBV19	TRBJ2-7	-
TGTGCCAGCAGCTTAGAAACCCAACGCGATGGCTACACCTTC	CASSLETQRDGYTF	-	TRBV7-9	TRBJ1-2	-
TGTGCCAGCAGTTCCACCATAGCGGGCCGGCCCTACAATGAGCAGTTCTTC	CASSSTIAGRPYNEQFF	TRBD2	TRBV27	TRBJ2-1	once
TGTGCCAGTAGGCGCAGGGTTGGTGAAAAACTGTTTTTT	CASRRRVGEKLFF	-	TRBV19	TRBJ1-4	-
TGTGCCATCAGTGAGGGGGGGGCAAGGACTGAAGCTTTCTTT	CAISEGGARTEAFF	-	TRBV10-3	TRBJ1-1	-
TGTGCCATCCGGACTAGCGGGGGAATGACAGATACGCAGTATTTT	CAIRTSGGMTDTQYF	TRBD2	TRBV10-3	TRBJ2-3	-
TGTGCCATCAGTGAGGACGGACGAAATTTCAATCAGCCCCAGCATTTT	CAISEDGRNFNQPQHF	-	TRBV10-3	TRBJ1-5	-
TGTGCCATCAGTCCGGGACTAGCGGCATACGAGCAGTTCTTC	CAISPGLAAYEQFF	TRBD2	TRBV10-3	TRBJ2-1	-
TGCGCCAGCAGCATAGGGGGCTCGGACACCGGGGAGCTGTTTTTT	CASSIGGSDTGELFF	TRBD1	TRBV5-1	TRBJ2-2	-
TGTGCCAGCCGGGACCAGAACACCGGGGAGCTGTTTTTT	CASRDQNTGELFF	-	TRBV25-1	TRBJ2-2	-
TGCGCCAGCAGTGTGCGGCGGGGGGGCCTTGGGGAGACCCAGTACTTC	CASSVRRGGLGETQYF	TRBD2	TRBV5-1	TRBJ2-5	-
TGCGCCAGCAGCCAAGCTAGGAGCAATGAGCAGTTCTTC	CASSQARSNEQFF	-	TRBV4-1	TRBJ2-1	-
TGTGCCAGCAGCCAAGAGGTGTCCCAGAACCTGCGCGCAGATACGCAGTATTTT	CASSQEVSQNLRADTQYF	-	TRBV4-2	TRBJ2-3	-
TGCGCCAGCAGCTACGAGACAGGGGCAGCGTACAATGAGCAGTTCTTC	CASSYETGAAYNEQFF	TRBD1	TRBV4-3	TRBJ2-1	-
TGCGCCAGCAGCGCAGGGGACAGGCCGCAAGAGACCCAGTACTTC	CASSAGDRPQETQYF	TRBD1	TRBV5-1	TRBJ2-5	-